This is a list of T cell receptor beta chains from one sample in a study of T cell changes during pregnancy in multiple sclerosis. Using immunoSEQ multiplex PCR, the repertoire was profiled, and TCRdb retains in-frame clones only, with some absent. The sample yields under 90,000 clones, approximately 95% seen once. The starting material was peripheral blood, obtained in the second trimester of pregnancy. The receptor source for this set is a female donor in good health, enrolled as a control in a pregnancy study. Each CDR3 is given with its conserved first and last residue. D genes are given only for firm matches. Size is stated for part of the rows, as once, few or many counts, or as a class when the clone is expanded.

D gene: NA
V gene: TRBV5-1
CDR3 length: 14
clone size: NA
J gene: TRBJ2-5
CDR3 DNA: TGCGCCAGCAGCCGAGGGGGGGGCGGGGAGACCCAGTACTTC
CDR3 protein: CASSRGGGGETQYF

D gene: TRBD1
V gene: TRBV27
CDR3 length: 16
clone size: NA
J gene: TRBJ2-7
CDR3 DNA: TGTGCCAGCAGTTTAGGTCCAGGGGGCGCATTCTACGAGCAGTACTTC
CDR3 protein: CASSLGPGGAFYEQYF

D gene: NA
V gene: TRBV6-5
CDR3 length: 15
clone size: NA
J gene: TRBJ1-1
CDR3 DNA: TGTGCCAGCCTTCCGGGGGTTTCCTTGAACACTGAAGCTTTCTTT
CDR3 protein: CASLPGVSLNTEAFF

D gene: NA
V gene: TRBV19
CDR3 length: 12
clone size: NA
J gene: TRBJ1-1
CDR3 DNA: TGTGCCAGTAGTCCACAGGGAGTCGAAGCTTTCTTT
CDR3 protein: CASSPQGVEAFF

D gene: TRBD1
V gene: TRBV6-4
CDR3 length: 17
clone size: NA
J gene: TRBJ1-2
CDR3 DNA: TGTGCCAGCAGTGACTCCCCCCTGACAGGGAGGTCCTATGGCTACACCTTC
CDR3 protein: CASSDSPLTGRSYGYTF

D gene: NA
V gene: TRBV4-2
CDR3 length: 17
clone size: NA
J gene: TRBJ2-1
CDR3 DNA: TGTGCCAGCAGCCAGCTCGGGGGTGGCGACCTCGTCCATGAGCAGTTCTTC
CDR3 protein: CASSQLGGGDLVHEQFF

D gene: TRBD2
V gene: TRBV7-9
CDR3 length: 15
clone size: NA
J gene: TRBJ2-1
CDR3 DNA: TGTGCCAGCAGCTTAGTGGTAGCGGGAGGGAATGAGCAGTTCTTC
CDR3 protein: CASSLVVAGGNEQFF

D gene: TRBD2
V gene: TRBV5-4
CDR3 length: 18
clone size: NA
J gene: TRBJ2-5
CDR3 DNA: TGTGCCAGCACCAGCCCCGGGACTAGCGGGAGGGGTGCAGAGACCCAGTACTTC
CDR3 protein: CASTSPGTSGRGAETQYF

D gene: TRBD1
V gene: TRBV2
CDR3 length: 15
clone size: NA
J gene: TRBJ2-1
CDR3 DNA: TGTGCCAGCAGTGCCCGGGACAGGGAGGACAATGAGCAGTTCTTC
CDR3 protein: CASSARDREDNEQFF

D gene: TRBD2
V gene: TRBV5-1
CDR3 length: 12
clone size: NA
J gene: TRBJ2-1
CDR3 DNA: TGCGCCAGCAGCTTTAGCGGGGCCGAGCAGTTCTTC
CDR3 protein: CASSFSGAEQFF

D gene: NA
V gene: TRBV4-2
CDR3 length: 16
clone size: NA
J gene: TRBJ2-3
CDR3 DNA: TGTGCCAGCAGCCAAGTAATCTCTAGCGCCACTGGTACGCAGTATTTT
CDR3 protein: CASSQVISSATGTQYF

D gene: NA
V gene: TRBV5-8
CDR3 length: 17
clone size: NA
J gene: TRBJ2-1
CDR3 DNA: TGTGCCAGCAGCTTGAGTCCTTGGGGGGACGGACACAATGAGCAGTTCTTC
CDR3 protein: CASSLSPWGDGHNEQFF

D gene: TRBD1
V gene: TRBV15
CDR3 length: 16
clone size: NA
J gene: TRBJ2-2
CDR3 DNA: TGTGCCACCAGCAGAGGGACAGGGGCGAACACCGGGGAGCTGTTTTTT
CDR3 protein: CATSRGTGANTGELFF

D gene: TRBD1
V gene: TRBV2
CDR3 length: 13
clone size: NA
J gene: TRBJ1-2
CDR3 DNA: TGTGCCAGCGACGAGACAGGGTTCTATGGCTACACCTTC
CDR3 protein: CASDETGFYGYTF

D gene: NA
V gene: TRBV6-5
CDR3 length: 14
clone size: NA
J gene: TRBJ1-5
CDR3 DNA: TGTGCCAGCAGTCTGGGGGGGGGCGGACAGCCCCAGCATTTT
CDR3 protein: CASSLGGGGQPQHF

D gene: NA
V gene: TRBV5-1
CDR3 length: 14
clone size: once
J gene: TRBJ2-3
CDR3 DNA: TGCGCCAGCAGCCCCTGGGGCGGGGTGGATACGCAGTATTTT
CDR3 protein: CASSPWGGVDTQYF

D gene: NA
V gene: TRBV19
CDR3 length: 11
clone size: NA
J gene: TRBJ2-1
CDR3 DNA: TGTGCCAGTAGTATTAACAATGAGCAGTTCTTC
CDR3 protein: CASSINNEQFF

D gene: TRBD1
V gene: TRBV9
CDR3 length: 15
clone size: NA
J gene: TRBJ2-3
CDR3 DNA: TGTGCCAGCAGCAACAGGGGTAGGGGCACAGATACGCAGTATTTT
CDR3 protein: CASSNRGRGTDTQYF

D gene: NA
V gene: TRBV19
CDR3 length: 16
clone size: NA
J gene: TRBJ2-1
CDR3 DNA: TGTGCCAGTAGTATAGACCAGGGCAACGCCTACAATGAGCAGTTCTTC
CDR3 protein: CASSIDQGNAYNEQFF

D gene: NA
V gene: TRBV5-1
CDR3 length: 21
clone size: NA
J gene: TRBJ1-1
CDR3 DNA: TGCGCCAGCAGCTTGGGGTGGAGGATAGCGGGACGTACTGGGGGTAGAAGTGAAGCTTTCTTT
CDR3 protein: CASSLGWRIAGRTGGRSEAFF

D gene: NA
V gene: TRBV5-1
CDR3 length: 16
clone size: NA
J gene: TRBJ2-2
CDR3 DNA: TGCGCCAGCAGCTTGGGTGCGAGAGGGGGCACCGGGGAGCTGTTTTTT
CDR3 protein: CASSLGARGGTGELFF

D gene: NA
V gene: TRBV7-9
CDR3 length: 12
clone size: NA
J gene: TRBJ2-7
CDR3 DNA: TGTGCCAGCAGCCCGGACTACTACGAGCAGTACTTC
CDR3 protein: CASSPDYYEQYF

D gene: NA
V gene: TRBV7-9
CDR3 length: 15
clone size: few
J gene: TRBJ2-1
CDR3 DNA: TGTGCCAGCAGCCCACCTTTCAGGTTTGGGAATGAGCAGTTCTTC
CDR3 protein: CASSPPFRFGNEQFF

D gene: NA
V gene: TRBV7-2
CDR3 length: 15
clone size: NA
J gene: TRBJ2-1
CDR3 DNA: TGTGCCAGCAGCCCCCGGACAGCCAACTACAATGAGCAGTTCTTC
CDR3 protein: CASSPRTANYNEQFF

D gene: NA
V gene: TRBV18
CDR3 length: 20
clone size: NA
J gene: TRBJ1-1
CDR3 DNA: TGTGCCAGCTCACCGGTTCTGGTTGGGGGTCTAGGGGGTCTGAACACTGAAGCTTTCTTT
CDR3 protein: CASSPVLVGGLGGLNTEAFF

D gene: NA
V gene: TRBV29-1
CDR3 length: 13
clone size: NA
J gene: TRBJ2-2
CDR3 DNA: TGCAGCGTTTATCTAGAAGTGGCCGGGGAGCTGTTTTTT
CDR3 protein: CSVYLEVAGELFF

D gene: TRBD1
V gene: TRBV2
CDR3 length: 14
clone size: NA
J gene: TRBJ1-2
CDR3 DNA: TGTGCCAGCAGGGACAGGGTCCGGTTGGATGGCTACACCTTC
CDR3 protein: CASRDRVRLDGYTF

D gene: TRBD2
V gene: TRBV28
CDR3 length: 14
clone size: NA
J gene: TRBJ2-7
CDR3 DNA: TGTGCCAGCAGTCCAGGGACTAGCCAATACGAGCAGTACTTC
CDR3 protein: CASSPGTSQYEQYF

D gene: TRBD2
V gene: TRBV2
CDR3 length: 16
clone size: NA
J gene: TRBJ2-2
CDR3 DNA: TGTGCCAGCAGCAGACTAGCGGGAGGGCGGACCGGGGAGCTGTTTTTT
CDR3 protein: CASSRLAGGRTGELFF

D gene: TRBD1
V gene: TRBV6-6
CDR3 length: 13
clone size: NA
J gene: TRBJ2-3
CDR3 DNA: TGTGCCAGCGACGGACAGGGCACAGATACGCAGTATTTT
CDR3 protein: CASDGQGTDTQYF

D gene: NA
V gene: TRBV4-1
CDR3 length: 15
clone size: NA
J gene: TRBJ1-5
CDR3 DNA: TGCGCCAGCAGCCAAGTAGGCCCTAGGGGTCAGCCCCAGCATTTT
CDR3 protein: CASSQVGPRGQPQHF

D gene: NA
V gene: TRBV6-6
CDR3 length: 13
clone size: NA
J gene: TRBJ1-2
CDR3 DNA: TGTGCCAGCAGTTACTCGAGTAACTATGGCTACACCTTC
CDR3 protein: CASSYSSNYGYTF

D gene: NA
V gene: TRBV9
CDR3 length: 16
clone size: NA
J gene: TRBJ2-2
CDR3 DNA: TGTGCCAGCAGCCCCTTAGGTAGCGGAAACACCGGGGAGCTGTTTTTT
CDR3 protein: CASSPLGSGNTGELFF

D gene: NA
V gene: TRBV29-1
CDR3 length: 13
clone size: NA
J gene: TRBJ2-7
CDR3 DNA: TGCAGCGTATTCGTACTGGGGGCGAGGGAGCAGTACTTC
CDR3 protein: CSVFVLGAREQYF

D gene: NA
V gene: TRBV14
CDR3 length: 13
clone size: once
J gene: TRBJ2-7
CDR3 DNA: TGTGCCAGCAGCCAAGCGCCAGGCCCCGAGCAGTACTTC
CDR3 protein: CASSQAPGPEQYF

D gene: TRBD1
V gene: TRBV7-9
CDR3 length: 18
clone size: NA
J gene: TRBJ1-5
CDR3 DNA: TGTGCCAGCAGCCGATCAAACCCGGGACAGGGGGCTCCTCAGCCCCAGCATTTT
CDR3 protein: CASSRSNPGQGAPQPQHF

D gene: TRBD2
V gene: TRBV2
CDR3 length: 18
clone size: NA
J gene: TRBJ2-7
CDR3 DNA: TGTGCCAGCAGCGCCGGACTAGCGGGAGACTGGTACACCTACGAGCAGTACTTC
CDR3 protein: CASSAGLAGDWYTYEQYF

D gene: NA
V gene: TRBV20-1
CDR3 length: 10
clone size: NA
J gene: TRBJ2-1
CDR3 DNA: TGCAGTGCCCGAGAATTAAGGCAGTTCTTC
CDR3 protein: CSARELRQFF

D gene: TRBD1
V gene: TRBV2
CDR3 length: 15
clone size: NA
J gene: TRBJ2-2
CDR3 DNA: TGTGCCAGCAGTTCTGACAGGGGGCTAACCGGGGAGCTGTTTTTT
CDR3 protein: CASSSDRGLTGELFF

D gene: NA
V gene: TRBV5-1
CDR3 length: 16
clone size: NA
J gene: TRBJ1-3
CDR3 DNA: TGCGCCAGCAGCTTTCTGCCGGGAACCTCTGGAAACACCATATATTTT
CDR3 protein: CASSFLPGTSGNTIYF

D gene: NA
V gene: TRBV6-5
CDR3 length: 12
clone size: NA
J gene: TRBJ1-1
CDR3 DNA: TGTGCCAGCAGCCTCCCCAACACTGAAGCTTTCTTT
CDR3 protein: CASSLPNTEAFF

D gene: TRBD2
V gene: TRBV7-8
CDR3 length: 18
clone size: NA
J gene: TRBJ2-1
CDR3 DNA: TGTGCCAGCAGCTTAGGGGGACTAGCGGGAGGCCCCTACAATGAGCAGTTCTTC
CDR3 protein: CASSLGGLAGGPYNEQFF

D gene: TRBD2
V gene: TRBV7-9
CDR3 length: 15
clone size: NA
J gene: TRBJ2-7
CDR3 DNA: TGTGCCAGCAGCTTAGTGACTAGCGGGAGCTACGAGCAGTACTTC
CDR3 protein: CASSLVTSGSYEQYF

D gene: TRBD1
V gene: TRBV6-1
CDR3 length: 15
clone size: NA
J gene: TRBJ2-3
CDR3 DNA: TGTGCCAGCAGGGACGGGACAGGTAGCACAGATACGCAGTATTTT
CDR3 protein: CASRDGTGSTDTQYF

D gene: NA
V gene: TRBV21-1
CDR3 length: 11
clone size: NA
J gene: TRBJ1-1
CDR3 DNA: TGTGCCAGCGCCGCGGGCCTCCCGGCTTTCTTT
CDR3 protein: CASAAGLPAFF

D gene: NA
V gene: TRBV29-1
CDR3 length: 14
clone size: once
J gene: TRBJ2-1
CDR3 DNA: TGCAGCGTTGAAGATCGGACTGCGGCGGGTGAGCAGTTCTTC
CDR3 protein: CSVEDRTAAGEQFF

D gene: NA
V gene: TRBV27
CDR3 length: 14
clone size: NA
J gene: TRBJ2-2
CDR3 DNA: TGTGCCAGCAGCCCCCGGCGGGGCACCGGGGAGCTGTTTTTT
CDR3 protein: CASSPRRGTGELFF

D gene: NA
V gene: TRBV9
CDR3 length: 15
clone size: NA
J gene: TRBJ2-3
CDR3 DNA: TGTGCCAGCAGCGTAACAAGCGTTAGCACAGATACGCAGTATTTT
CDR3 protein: CASSVTSVSTDTQYF

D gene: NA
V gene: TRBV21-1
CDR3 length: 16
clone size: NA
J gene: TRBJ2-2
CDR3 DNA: TGTGCCAGCAGCAAAGATGAAGGGGTTGGCACCGGGGAGCTGTTTTTT
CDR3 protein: CASSKDEGVGTGELFF